This paragraph covers one T cell receptor (beta chain) sequence. Its antigen remains unidentified. Amplification targeted TCR beta CDR3 regions from RNA transcripts. The HTBI primer set was used in a first-round RT-PCR of the TCR CDR3. TCRdb passed the multiplex PCR reads through MiXCR, listing each CDR3 protein once. The data hold roughly 600,000 distinct CDR3 sequences, with roughly 15% observed a single time. Germline assignment: CDR1 MNHNS and CDR2 SASEGT. V lost 1 base and J lost 2, with 12 bases in between. The CDR3 covers 15 residues. The study left out patients who had uncontrolled infection, other autoimmune disease, pregnancy or lactation. Diagnoses rested on clinical symptoms, serum thyroxine and TRAb, thyroid ultrasound and orbital computed tomography. This sample stems from a study of T cells in Graves' hyperthyroidism and ophthalmopathy. Points from the study as a whole: Ophthalmopathy was separated from stable hyperthyroidism by a 13 V-J model. Most thyroid-expanded clonotypes above 0.001 were also found in blood.

The chain recombines TRBV6-1 with TRBJ2-7; D unclear. The TCR was taken from a woman aged 45-65 years with Graves' ophthalmopathy. The specimen was blood. Here the CDR3 DNA reads TGTGCCAGCAGTGAAGGGAACACACTTACCTACGAGCAGTACTTC. Amino acids: CASSEGNTLTYEQYF.